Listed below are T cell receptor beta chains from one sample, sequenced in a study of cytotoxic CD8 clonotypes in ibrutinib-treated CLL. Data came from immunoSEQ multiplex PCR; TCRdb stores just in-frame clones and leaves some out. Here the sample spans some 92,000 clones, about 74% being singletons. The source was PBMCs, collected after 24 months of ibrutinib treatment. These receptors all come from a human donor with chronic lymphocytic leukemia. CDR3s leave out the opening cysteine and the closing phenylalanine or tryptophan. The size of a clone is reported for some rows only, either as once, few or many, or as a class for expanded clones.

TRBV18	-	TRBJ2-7	ASSPRGTTSYEQY
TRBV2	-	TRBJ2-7	ASSEHGTESYEQY
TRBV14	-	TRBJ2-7	ASSQQLARFYEQY
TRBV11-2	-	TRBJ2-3	ASSLGTGIDTQY
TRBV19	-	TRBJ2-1	ASSISQGRGNEQF
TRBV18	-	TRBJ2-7	ASSPTGTGNYEQY
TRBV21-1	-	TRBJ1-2	ASSKLGTGGSSNYGYT
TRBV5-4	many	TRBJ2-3	ASSPRQKGDTQY
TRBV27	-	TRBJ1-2	ASSTRGGENYGYT
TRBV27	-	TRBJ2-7	ASGTGTRFYEQY
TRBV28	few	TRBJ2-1	ASIRSSYNEQF
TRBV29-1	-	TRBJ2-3	SVAYGDTQY
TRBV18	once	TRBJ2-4	ASSPAGAKNIQY
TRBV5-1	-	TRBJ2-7	ASSFSAGDSYEQY
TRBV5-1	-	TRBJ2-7	ASSPGAGKSYEQY
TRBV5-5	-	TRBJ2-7	ASSSRLAGPYEQY
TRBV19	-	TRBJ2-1	ASMKGLAPYNEQF
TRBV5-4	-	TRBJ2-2	ASSAGLAGGYTGELF
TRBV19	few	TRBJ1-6	ASSTIPRDWNSPLH
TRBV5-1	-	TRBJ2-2	ASSLGGAGTGELF
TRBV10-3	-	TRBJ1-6	AIIVQGKDSPLH
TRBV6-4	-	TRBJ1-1	ASRMAGTVNTEAF
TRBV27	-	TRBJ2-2	ASSFYDTGELF
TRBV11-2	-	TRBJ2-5	ASSLGGSWEETQY
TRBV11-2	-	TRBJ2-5	ASSTRRSEETQY
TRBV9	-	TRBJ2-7	ASSGGLAGGPEEQY
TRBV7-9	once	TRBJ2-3	ASSLPGASTDTQY
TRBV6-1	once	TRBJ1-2	ASSEWGQGGGYT
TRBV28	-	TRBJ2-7	ASKTAEYEQY
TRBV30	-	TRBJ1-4	AWSIRAGEKLF
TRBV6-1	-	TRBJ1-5	ASSEGRQLQNSNQPQH
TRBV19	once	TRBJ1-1	ASSPPLSPGTEAF
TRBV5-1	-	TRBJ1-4	ASSIDRINEKLF
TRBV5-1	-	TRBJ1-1	ASKPGVGNTEAF
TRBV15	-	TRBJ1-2	ATSPRGDPHGYT
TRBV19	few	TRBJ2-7	ASRDLAGNAYEQY
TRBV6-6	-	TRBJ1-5	ASSYYPNQPQH
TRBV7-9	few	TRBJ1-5	ASSLTGGGNNQPQH
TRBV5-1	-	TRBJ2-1	ASSFGGLSYNEQF
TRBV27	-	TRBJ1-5	ASSLGRARNQPQH
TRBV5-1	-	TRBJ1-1	ASRLDRYEAF
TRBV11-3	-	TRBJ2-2	ASSLSGTGSSGELF
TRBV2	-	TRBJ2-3	ASTRPAGTQY